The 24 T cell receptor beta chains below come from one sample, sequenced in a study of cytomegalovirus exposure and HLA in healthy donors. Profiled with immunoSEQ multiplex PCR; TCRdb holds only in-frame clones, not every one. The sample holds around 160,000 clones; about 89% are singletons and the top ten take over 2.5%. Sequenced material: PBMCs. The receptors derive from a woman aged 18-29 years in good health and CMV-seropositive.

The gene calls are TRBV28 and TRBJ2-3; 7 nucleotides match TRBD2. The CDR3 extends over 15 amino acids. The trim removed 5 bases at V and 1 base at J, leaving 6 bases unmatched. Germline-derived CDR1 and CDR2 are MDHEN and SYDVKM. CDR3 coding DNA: TGTGCCAGCAGTCCATTGGGAGGGGGCACAGATACGCAGTATTTT. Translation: CASSPLGGGTDTQYF.

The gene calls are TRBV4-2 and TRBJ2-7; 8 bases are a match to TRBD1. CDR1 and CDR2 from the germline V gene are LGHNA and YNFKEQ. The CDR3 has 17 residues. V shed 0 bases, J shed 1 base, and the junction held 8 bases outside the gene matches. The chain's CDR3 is CASSQEGPGQVSYEQYF. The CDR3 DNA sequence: TGTGCCAGCAGCCAAGAAGGGCCGGGACAGGTTTCCTACGAGCAGTACTTC.

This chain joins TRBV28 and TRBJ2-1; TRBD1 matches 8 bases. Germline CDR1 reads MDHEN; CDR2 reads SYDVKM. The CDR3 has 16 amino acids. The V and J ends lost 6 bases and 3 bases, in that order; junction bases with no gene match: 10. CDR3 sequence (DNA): TGTGCCAGCAGCGGATCCGGGACAGGCAACTACAATGAGCAGTTCTTC. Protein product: CASSGSGTGNYNEQFF.

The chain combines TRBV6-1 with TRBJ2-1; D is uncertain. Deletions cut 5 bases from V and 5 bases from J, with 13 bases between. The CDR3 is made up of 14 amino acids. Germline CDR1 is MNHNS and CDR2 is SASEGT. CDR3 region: CASSRIGVHNEQFF. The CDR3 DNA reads TGTGCCAGCAGTCGGATAGGAGTACACAATGAGCAGTTCTTC.

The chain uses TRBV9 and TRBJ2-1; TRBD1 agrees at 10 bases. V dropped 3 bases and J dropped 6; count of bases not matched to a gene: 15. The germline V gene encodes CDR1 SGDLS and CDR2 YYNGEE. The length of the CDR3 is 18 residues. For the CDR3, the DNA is TGTGCCAGCAGCGACGGGACAGGGGTTACCAAAGCCCTCAATGAGCAGTTCTTC. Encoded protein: CASSDGTGVTKALNEQFF.

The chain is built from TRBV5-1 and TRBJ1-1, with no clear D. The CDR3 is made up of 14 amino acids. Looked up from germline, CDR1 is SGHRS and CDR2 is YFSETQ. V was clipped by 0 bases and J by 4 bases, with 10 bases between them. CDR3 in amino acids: CASSLGGRSTEAFF. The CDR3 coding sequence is TGCGCCAGCAGCTTGGGAGGTCGGAGCACTGAAGCTTTCTTT.

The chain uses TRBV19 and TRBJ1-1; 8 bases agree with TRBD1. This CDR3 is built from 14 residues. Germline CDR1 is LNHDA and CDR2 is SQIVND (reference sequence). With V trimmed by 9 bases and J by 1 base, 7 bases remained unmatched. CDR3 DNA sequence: TGTGCCAGACCTCAGGGGGCAAAGAACACTGAAGCTTTCTTT. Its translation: CARPQGAKNTEAFF.

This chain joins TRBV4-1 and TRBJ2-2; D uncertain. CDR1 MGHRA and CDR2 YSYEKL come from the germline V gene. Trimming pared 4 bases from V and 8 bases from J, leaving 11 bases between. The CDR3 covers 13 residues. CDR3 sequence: CASSPRATGELFF. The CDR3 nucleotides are TGCGCCAGCAGCCCTCGCGCAACGGGGGAGCTGTTTTTT.

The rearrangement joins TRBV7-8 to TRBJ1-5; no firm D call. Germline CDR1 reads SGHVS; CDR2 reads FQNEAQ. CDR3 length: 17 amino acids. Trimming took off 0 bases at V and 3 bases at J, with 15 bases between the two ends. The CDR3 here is CASSLARRLGVNQPQHF. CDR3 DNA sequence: TGTGCCAGCAGCTTAGCGCGAAGGCTCGGGGTCAATCAGCCCCAGCATTTT.

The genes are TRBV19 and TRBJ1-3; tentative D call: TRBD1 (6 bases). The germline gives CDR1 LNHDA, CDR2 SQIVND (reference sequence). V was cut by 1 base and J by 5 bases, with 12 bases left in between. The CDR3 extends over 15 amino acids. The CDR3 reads CASSIGAGVRNTIYF. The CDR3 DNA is TGTGCCAGTAGTATAGGTGCAGGGGTACGAAACACCATATATTTT. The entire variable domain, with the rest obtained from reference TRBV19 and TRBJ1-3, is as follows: DGGITQSPKYLFRKEGQNVTLSCEQNLNHDAMYWYRQDPGQGLRLIYYSQIVNDFQKGDIAEGYSVSREKKESFPLTVTSAQKNPTAFYLCASSIGAGVRNTIYFGEGSWLTVV.

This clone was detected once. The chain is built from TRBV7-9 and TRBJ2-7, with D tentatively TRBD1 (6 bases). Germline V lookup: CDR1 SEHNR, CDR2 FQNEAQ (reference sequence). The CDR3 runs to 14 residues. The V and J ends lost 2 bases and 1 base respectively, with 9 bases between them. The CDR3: CASSLTQGSYEQYF. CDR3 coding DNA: TGTGCCAGCAGCTTAACACAGGGTTCCTACGAGCAGTACTTC.

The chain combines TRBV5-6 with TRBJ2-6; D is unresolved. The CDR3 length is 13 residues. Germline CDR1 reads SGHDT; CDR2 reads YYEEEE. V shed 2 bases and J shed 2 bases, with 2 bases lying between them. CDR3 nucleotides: TGTGCCAGCAGCTTCGCTGGGGCCAACGTCCTGACTTTC. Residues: CASSFAGANVLTF.

The CDR3 is CASSQERFFWTGGDTDTQYF. The CDR3 DNA reads as TGTGCCAGCAGCCAAGAACGGTTCTTTTGGACAGGGGGGGACACAGATACGCAGTATTTT. V gene TRBV14 combines with J gene TRBJ2-3; 10 nucleotides line up with TRBD1. CDR3 size: 20 residues. V trimming: 0 bases; J trimming: 2 bases; junction bases outside the gene matches: 14. Germline V gene data show CDR1 as SGHDN and CDR2 as FVKESK.

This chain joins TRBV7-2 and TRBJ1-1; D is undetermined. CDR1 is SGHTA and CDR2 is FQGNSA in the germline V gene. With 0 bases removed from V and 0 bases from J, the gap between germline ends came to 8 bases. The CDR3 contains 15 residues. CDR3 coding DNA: TGTGCCAGCAGCTTAGCTGGAGGGTTGAACACTGAAGCTTTCTTT. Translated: CASSLAGGLNTEAFF.

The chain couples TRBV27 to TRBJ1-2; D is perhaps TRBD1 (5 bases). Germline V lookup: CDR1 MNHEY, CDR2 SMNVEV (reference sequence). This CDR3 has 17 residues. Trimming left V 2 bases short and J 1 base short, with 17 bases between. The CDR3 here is CASSLGPLAGYNYGYTF. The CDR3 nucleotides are TGTGCCAGCAGTTTAGGGCCCCTGGCAGGGTATAACTATGGCTACACCTTC.

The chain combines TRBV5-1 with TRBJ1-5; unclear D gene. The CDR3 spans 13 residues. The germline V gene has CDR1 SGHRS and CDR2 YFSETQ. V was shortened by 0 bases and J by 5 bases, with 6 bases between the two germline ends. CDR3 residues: CASSLAFDQPQHF. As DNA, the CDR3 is TGCGCCAGCAGCTTGGCTTTTGATCAGCCCCAGCATTTT.

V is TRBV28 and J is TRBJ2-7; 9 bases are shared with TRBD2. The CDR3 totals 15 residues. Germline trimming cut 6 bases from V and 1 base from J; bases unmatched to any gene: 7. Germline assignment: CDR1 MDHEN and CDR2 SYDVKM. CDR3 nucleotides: TGTGCCAGCAGCCATAGCGGGAGTGGGTCCTACGAGCAGTACTTC. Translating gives CASSHSGSGSYEQYF.

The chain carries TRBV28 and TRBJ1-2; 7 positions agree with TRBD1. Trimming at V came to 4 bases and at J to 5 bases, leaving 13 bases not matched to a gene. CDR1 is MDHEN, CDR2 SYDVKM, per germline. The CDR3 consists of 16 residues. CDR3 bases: TGTGCCAGCAGTTCTACCGTCGACAGGGCTCAGTATGGCTACACCTTC. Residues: CASSSTVDRAQYGYTF.

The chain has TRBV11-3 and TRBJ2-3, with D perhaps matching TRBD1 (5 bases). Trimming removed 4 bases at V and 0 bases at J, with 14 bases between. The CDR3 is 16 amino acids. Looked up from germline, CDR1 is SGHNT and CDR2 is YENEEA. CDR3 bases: TGTGCCAGCAGCTCAGGACAAATAGCTAGCACAGATACGCAGTATTTT. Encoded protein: CASSSGQIASTDTQYF.

CDR3 coding DNA: TGTGCCAGCAGCCACCCCGGACAGGGGAGGACCTACGAGCAGTACTTC. Its protein product is CASSHPGQGRTYEQYF. V is TRBV4-2 and J is TRBJ2-7; 9 bases line up with TRBD1. Unmatched junction bases numbered 8, after V lost 3 bases and J lost 2 bases. Germline CDR1 is LGHNA and CDR2 is YNFKEQ. The length of the CDR3 is 16 residues.

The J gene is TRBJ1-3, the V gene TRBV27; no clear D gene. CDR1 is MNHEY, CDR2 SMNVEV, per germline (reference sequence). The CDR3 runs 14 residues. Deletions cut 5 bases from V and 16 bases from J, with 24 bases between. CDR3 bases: TGTGCCAGCAGTAGCTTCAGAACCGGACGGACTCTTTATTTT. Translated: CASSSFRTGRTLYF.

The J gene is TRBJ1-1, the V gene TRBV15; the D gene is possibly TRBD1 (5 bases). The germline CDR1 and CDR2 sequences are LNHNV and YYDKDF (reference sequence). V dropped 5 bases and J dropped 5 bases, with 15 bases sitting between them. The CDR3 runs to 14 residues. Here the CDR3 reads CATSFRRDGTEAFF. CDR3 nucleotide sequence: TGTGCCACCAGCTTCAGGAGGGACGGGACTGAAGCTTTCTTT.

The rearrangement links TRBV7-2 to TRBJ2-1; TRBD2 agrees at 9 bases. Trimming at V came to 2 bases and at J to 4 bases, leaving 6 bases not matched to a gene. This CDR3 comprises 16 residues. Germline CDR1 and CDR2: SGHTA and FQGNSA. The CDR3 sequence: CASSLHLAGIYNEQFF. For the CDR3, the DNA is TGTGCCAGCAGCTTACACCTAGCGGGAATTTACAATGAGCAGTTCTTC. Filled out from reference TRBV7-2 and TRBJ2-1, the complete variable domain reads GAGVSQSPSNKVTEKGKDVELRCDPISGHTALYWYRQSLGQGLEFLIYFQGNSAPDKSGLPSDRFSAERTGGSVSTLTIQRTQQEDSAVYLCASSLHLAGIYNEQFFGPGTRLTVL.

The DNA for the CDR3 is TGTGCCAGCAATCTGGCTAGCGGGTCGTTCTACGAGCAGTACTTC. Amino acids: CASNLASGSFYEQYF. The chain has TRBV6-1 and TRBJ2-7; TRBD2 matches 8 bases. CDR3 length: 15 residues. J gave up 3 bases and V 7 bases, and 11 bases lay outside the gene matches. CDR1 and CDR2 from the germline V gene are MNHNS and SASEGT.